Described below is a single TCR beta chain sequence and its context. The V and J ends lost 6 bases and 4 bases, in that order; junction bases with no gene match: 13. This CDR3 is 16 amino acids long. Germline assignment: CDR1 MNHEY and CDR2 SMNVEV (reference sequence). TCRdb's copy holds only in-frame clones and misses some; the assay was immunoSEQ multiplex PCR. The sample holds around 21,000 clones; around four fifths are singletons and the top ten take 51%. The data stem from a study of sequential checkpoint blockade in melanoma. Study as a whole: Patients were randomized 1:1 to nivolumab-then-ipilimumab or ipilimumab-then-nivolumab first-line. Maintenance nivolumab came after either treatment sequence.

The treatment here: randomized to nivolumab then ipilimumab (arm A) or the reverse (arm B). DNA-damaging chemotherapy had not been given to any patient beforehand. PBMC sorting kept live CD3+CD8+ cells without CD19 or CD56. The rearrangement joins TRBV27 to TRBJ2-5, with TRBD2 matching over 8 bases. The clonotype comes from a human donor with melanoma. The material sequenced was CD8+ T cells sorted from blood (inferred from file names), taken from a patient given nivolumab and ipilimumab in sequence. This CDR3 reads CASSPSYGGAAETQYF. The CDR3 nucleotides read TGTGCCAGCAGCCCGAGCTACGGGGGGGCCGCAGAGACCCAGTACTTC.